These T cell receptor beta chains were read from a single sample in a study of blood T cell repertoires in COVID-19. The table came from immunoSEQ multiplex PCR; TCRdb's copy has only in-frame clones and leaves some out. The sample records about 470,000 clones, roughly 87% being singletons. What was sequenced was PBMCs or T cells enriched from blood (not recorded which). These TCRs come from a woman younger than 35 who had recovered from COVID-19. Both conserved end residues are part of each CDR3.

V	CDR3
TRBV11-2	CASSLDIAQDTIYF
TRBV29-1	CSVGTGVSGANVLTF
TRBV10-2	CASSPGGSDTEAFF
TRBV30	CAWSAGLAGAQGVQYF
TRBV28	CASSFYRVPRYGYTF
TRBV6-5	CASRMTLNTEAFF
TRBV3-1/TRBV3-2	CASSQSPLALAYEQYF
TRBV7-9	CASSQGLEYEAFF
TRBV6-5	CASSPEDRAVDGYTF
TRBV5-4	CASSLVGQGAYGANVLTF
TRBV4-1	CASSLQRGESDTQYF
TRBV2	CASRGQGQHTEAFF
TRBV6-8	CASGATGNLSIDTEAFF
TRBV3-1/TRBV3-2	CASSLGGVGGYTF
TRBV4-1	CASSQEVQALGDEQYF
TRBV3-1/TRBV3-2	CASSQDKKGGRETQYF
TRBV18	CASSPGGEYGYTF
TRBV10-3	CAISDPRESDKGTSNQPQHF
TRBV9	CASSPGNSPLHF
TRBV30	CAWTLQGRPQPQHF
TRBV28	CASSFLSGSSTDTQYF
TRBV5-1	CASSLLYTQGAGETQYF
TRBV6-5	CASSFSDRANYGYTF
TRBV30	CAWSAGAYNSPLHF
TRBV2	CASTLAPHNSPLHF
TRBV9	CASSAQGGTGEGYTF
TRBV7-2	CASSPTGQGYGYTF
TRBV30	CAWRVQKSRKAFF
TRBV6-5	CASSYSPRREEKLFF
TRBV24-1	CAILSRTGQNEQYF
TRBV10-3	CAISEASGGKETQYF
TRBV6-5	CASSYDPQGNAGYTF
TRBV5-8	CASSSGKGTEAFF
TRBV7-2	CASSDAPSRGGWDTQYF
TRBV5-4	CASSLRTSGASNTGELFF
TRBV4-2	CASSQDGLAAYNEQFF
TRBV11-3	CASSPRTGVAKLFF
TRBV7-2	CASSLEEEGRAFF
TRBV6-1	CASSEGGTPTYEQYF
TRBV19	CASSIYQYSGNTIYF
TRBV28	CASSPGQGANEQYF
TRBV5-6	CASSLTPGGEKLFF
TRBV19	CASSIRRDANEQFF
TRBV3-1/TRBV3-2	CASSQNQGGIGETQYF
TRBV28	CASRGGRGQPQHF
TRBV7-9	CASSPTQGVNTEAFF
TRBV24-1	CATSDSQGLSNTGELFF
TRBV4-1	CASSHPNTEAFF
TRBV5-4	CASSWGLNYGYTF
TRBV21-1	CASSTGRGPRYEQYF